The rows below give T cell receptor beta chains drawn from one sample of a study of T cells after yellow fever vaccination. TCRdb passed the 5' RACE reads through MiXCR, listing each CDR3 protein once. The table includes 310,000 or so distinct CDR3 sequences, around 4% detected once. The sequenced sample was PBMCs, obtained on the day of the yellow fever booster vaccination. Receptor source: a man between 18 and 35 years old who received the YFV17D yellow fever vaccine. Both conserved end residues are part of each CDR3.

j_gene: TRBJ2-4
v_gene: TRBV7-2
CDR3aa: CASSRGGDKNIQYF

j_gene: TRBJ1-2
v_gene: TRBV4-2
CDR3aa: CASSQDYLGYGGYTF

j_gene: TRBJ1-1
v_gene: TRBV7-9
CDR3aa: CASSSSRTGNTEAFF

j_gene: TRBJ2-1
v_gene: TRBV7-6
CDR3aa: CASSLLQGSSYNEQFF

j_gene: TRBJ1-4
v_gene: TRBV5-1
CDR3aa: CASSPPTGDATNEKLFF

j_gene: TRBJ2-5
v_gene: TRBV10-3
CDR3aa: CAISGRGETQYF

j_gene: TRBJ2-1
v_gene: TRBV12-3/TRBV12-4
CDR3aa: CASSTRPRQGHGEQFF

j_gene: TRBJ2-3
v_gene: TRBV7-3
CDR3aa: CASSSGLSTDTQYF

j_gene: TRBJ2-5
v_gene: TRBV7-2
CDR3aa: CASRGQGWQETQYF

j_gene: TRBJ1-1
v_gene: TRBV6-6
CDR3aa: CASSYRPGDMGNTEAFF

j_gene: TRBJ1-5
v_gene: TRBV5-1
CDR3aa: CASSLSGSDQPQHF

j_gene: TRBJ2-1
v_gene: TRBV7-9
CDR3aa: CASSFAHPGLGNEQFF

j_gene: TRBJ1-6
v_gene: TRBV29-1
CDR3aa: CSVIQGPYGSPLHF

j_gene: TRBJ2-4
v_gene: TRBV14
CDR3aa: CASSHRVDREAKNIQYF

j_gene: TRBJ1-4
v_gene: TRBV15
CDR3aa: CATSRDRGNEKLFF

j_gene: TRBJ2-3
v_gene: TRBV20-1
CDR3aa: CSARLRGSTDTQYF

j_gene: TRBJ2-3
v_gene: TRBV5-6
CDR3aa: CASSSPSGGTGDTQYF

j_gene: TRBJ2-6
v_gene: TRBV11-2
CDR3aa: CASSFTSDRGDRSGANVLTF

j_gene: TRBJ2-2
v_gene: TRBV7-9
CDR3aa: CASSLSGLGELFF

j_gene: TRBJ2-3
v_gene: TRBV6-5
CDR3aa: CASSFGTGGTSTDTQYF

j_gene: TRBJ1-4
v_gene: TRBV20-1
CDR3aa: CSAREGGDEKLFF

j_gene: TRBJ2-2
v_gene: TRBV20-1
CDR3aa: CSVFYTGELFF

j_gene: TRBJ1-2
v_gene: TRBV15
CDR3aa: CATSRGQGNANYGYTF

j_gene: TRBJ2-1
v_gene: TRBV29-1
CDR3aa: CSARLGGINEQFF

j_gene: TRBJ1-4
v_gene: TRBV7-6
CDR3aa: CASSLSQGPSNEKLFF

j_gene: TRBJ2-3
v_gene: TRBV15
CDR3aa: CATSRGQGDTQYF

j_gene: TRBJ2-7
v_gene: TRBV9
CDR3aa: CASSARDHYNGYEQYF

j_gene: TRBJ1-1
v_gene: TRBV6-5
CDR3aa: CASSYSIERAEAFF

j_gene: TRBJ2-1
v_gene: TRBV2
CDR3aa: CASSFPNEQFF

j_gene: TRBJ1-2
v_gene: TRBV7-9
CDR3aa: CASGQTGTGYGYTF

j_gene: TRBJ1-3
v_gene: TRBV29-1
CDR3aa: CSVEGPTGAPGNTIYF

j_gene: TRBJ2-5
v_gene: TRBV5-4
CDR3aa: CASSGSGGAVETQYF

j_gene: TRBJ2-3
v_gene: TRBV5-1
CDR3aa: CASSNRERGTDTQYF

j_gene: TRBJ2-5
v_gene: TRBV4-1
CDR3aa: CASSQDAGPSGGAFETQYF

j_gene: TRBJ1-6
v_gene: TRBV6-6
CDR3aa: CASSHSLGQGNSPLHF

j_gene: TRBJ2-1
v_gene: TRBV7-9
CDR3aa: CASSLQGTEQFF

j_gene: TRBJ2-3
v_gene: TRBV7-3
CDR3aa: CASSLGPGSDTQYF

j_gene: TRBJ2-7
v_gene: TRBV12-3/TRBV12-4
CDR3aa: CASSVSSSYEQYF

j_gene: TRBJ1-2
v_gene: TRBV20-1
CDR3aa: CSARVSRRFYGYTF

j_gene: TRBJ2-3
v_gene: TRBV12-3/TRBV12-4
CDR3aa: CASSRTGGRTDTQYF

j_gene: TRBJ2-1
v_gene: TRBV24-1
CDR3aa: CATSAGQGLGGNEQFF

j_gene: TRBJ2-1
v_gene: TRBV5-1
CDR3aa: CASSLVLAAAEQFF

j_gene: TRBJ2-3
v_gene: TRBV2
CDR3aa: CASTPGAAGLTDTQYF

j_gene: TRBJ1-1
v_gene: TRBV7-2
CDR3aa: CASIDDGGEAFF

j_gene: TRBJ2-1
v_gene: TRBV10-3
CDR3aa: CAISSGQGGNEQFF

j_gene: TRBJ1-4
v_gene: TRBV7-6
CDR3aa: CASSPSGEGANEKLFF

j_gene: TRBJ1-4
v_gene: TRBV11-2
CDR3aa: CASSLNREKLFF